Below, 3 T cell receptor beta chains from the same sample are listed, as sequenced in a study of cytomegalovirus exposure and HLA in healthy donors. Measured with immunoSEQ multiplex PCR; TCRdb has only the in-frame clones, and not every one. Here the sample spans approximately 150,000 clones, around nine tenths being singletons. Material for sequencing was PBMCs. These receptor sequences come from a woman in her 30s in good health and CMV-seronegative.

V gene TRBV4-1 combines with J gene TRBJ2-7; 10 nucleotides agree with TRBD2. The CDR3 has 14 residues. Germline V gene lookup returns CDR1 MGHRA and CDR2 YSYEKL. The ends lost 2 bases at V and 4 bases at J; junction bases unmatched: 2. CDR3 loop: CASSQTSGVYEQYF. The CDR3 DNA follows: TGCGCCAGCAGCCAAACTAGCGGGGTGTACGAGCAGTACTTC.

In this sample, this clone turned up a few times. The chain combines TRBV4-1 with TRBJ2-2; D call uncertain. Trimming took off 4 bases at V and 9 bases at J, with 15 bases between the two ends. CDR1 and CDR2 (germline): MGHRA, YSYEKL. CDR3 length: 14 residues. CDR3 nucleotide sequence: TGCGCCAGCAGCCCCCCCGTTGCAGACAGGGAGCTGTTTTTT. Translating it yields CASSPPVADRELFF.

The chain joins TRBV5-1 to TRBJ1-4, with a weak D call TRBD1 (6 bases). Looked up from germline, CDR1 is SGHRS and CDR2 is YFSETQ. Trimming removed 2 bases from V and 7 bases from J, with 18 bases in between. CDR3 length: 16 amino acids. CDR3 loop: CASSFGQQGPGEKLFF. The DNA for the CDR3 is TGCGCCAGCAGCTTCGGCCAACAGGGCCCGGGTGAAAAACTGTTTTTT.